This is a list of T cell receptor beta chains from one sample in a study of blood T cell repertoires in COVID-19. TCRdb's copy holds only in-frame clones and misses some; the assay was immunoSEQ multiplex PCR. The sample contains about 250,000 clones, nearly 85% of which appear only once. The material sequenced was peripheral blood. These receptors all stem from a human donor in a cohort sampled during active COVID-19. Each CDR3 is given with its conserved first and last residue. D genes are given only for firm matches. Only part of the rows carry a size: once, few, many, or a class if the clone is expanded.

cdr3_nt,cdr3_aa,cdr3_length,v_call,clone_size,j_call,d_call
TGTGCCAGCAGCCCGCGGGTGGATCACTATGGCTACACCTTC,CASSPRVDHYGYTF,14,TRBV9,.,TRBJ1-2,.
TGTGCCAGTAGTCCCCTCGGGGGGGGAAATCAGCCCCAGCATTTT,CASSPLGGGNQPQHF,15,TRBV19,.,TRBJ1-5,.
TGCGCCAGCAGCTTGGGGACATCAGGAACTGAAGCTTTCTTT,CASSLGTSGTEAFF,14,TRBV5-1,many,TRBJ1-1,.
TGCGCCAGCAGTGAGTCAGCGTCTAGCTCTGGGGCCAACGTCCTGACTTTC,CASSESASSSGANVLTF,17,TRBV10-2,.,TRBJ2-6,.
TGTGCCAGCAGCCAAGATAACCAGCGGGAGTACTCCGAGCAGTACTTC,CASSQDNQREYSEQYF,16,TRBV3-1/TRBV3-2,.,TRBJ2-7,TRBD2
TGTGCCACCTGGTCTAGCGGGAGCCGGGAGACCCAGTACTTC,CATWSSGSRETQYF,14,TRBV10-3,.,TRBJ2-5,TRBD2
TGTGCCACCAGTGATTTAGGGACAGGGGGCGAAGAGACCCAGTACTTC,CATSDLGTGGEETQYF,16,TRBV24-1,.,TRBJ2-5,TRBD1
TGTGCCAGCAGCCCCCGGGGTAGCGGGAGGGTCGAGCAGTACTTC,CASSPRGSGRVEQYF,15,TRBV11-2,.,TRBJ2-7,TRBD2
TGTGCCAGTAGTGGCACAGGGTTGGGCACTGAAGCTTTCTTT,CASSGTGLGTEAFF,14,TRBV19,once,TRBJ1-1,.
TGTGCCAGCAGCTTAGCCGGGACAGGCGAGGGCATTTACACTGAAGCTTTCTTT,CASSLAGTGEGIYTEAFF,18,TRBV7-6,.,TRBJ1-1,TRBD1
TGTGCCAGCAGTTACAGGAGTCGAGAGACCCAGTACTTC,CASSYRSRETQYF,13,TRBV6-6,.,TRBJ2-5,.
TGTGCCAGCAGTTTCACAGGAATCAGCACAGATACGCAGTATTTT,CASSFTGISTDTQYF,15,TRBV28,once,TRBJ2-3,.
TGTGCCAGCAGTTACGGAGGAGTCGAGCAGTACTTC,CASSYGGVEQYF,12,TRBV6-6,.,TRBJ2-7,.
TGTGCCAGCACCCCCGGGACTAGCGGGATAAGCGAGCAGTACTTC,CASTPGTSGISEQYF,15,TRBV11-2,.,TRBJ2-7,TRBD2
TGTGCCAGGGGGCGGAGGGGAAGGTCCTACGAGCAGTACTTC,CARGRRGRSYEQYF,14,TRBV19,.,TRBJ2-7,.
TGTGCCTGGAGTTCACAGGAAAAACTGTTTTTT,CAWSSQEKLFF,11,TRBV30,once,TRBJ1-4,.
TGTGCCAGCTCACCGCCCAGGGAACATAATGAAAAACTGTTTTTT,CASSPPREHNEKLFF,15,TRBV18,.,TRBJ1-4,.
TGTGCCAGCAGCAGGGGCCTCTACGAGCAGTACTTC,CASSRGLYEQYF,12,TRBV27,.,TRBJ2-7,.
TGTGCCAGCAGTTTGAGCAGGGGCTATGGCTACACCTTC,CASSLSRGYGYTF,13,TRBV12-3/TRBV12-4,.,TRBJ1-2,.
TGTGCCAGCAGCTTGGCGGCAGGGGTCTACACCGGGGAGCTGTTTTTT,CASSLAAGVYTGELFF,16,TRBV5-5,many,TRBJ2-2,.
TGTGCCAGCTCCCCTGCCGGGACAGGGATAACCGGGGAGCTGTTTTTT,CASSPAGTGITGELFF,16,TRBV18,once,TRBJ2-2,TRBD1
TGCAGCGTCCGGGACTATAACACTGAAGCTTTCTTT,CSVRDYNTEAFF,12,TRBV29-1,few,TRBJ1-1,.
TGTGCCAGTAGATGGACAGAGATCTACGAGCAGTACTTC,CASRWTEIYEQYF,13,TRBV19,once,TRBJ2-7,.
TGCAGCGATTCGGGGGGCGGGAGACGTGAAAACATTCAGTACTTC,CSDSGGGRRENIQYF,15,TRBV29-1,.,TRBJ2-4,.
TGCAGCGTTGAAGGTTTAGCCAAAAACACTCAGTACTTC,CSVEGLAKNTQYF,13,TRBV29-1,.,TRBJ2-4,.
TGTGCCAGCTCACCACGGTTAGCGGGAGGCTGGAGCTCTGGGGCCAACGTCCTGACTTTC,CASSPRLAGGWSSGANVLTF,20,TRBV18,.,TRBJ2-6,TRBD2
TGTGCCAGCAGTTTACCAGGGTCTAACTATGGCTACACCTTC,CASSLPGSNYGYTF,14,TRBV6-6,.,TRBJ1-2,.
TGCGCCAGCAGCCAAGGACTAGGTGGCTACACCTTC,CASSQGLGGYTF,12,TRBV4-1,once,TRBJ1-2,.
TGTGCCAGCAGTTCCGCGGCTGGGGCAATCAATTCACCCCTCCACTTT,CASSSAAGAINSPLHF,16,TRBV28,.,TRBJ1-6,.
TGCGCCAGCAGTGCCACCTACGAGCAGTACTTC,CASSATYEQYF,11,TRBV10-2,.,TRBJ2-7,.
TGTGCCAGCAGTCCGGCCGGGACAGATGCCCTTCTGGACGGCGAGCAGTACTTC,CASSPAGTDALLDGEQYF,18,TRBV28,.,TRBJ2-7,TRBD1
TGTGCCAGCAGTACCTCAGGGAAAAACATTCAGTACTTC,CASSTSGKNIQYF,13,TRBV28,.,TRBJ2-4,.
TGCGCCAGCAGCCAAGAACTGAGCGGGGCGACGCAGTATTTT,CASSQELSGATQYF,14,TRBV4-1,.,TRBJ2-3,TRBD2
TGTGCCAGCAGCCTTACGGACAGGGATGTTGGTGGCTACACCTTC,CASSLTDRDVGGYTF,15,TRBV3-1/TRBV3-2,.,TRBJ1-2,TRBD1
TGCGCCAGCAGCCAGGCCTTTGGAGCGGGAGCGATCGGGGAGCTGTTTTTT,CASSQAFGAGAIGELFF,17,TRBV4-1,.,TRBJ2-2,TRBD2
TGTGCCAGCAGCCCTAACAGGGTTGGGAACACCGGGGAGCTGTTTTTT,CASSPNRVGNTGELFF,16,TRBV7-6,.,TRBJ2-2,.
TGCGCCAGCAGCCAATCCACTAGCGGACCAGCCTACGAGCAGTACTTC,CASSQSTSGPAYEQYF,16,TRBV4-1,once,TRBJ2-7,TRBD2
TGTGCCAGCAGCCTAAAGAGGGGGACAGGGGTTATGACTGAGCAGTTCTTC,CASSLKRGTGVMTEQFF,17,TRBV4-2,.,TRBJ2-1,TRBD1
TGCAGCGTTGAAGTAGGAACAGTTGGAGAGACCCAGTACTTC,CSVEVGTVGETQYF,14,TRBV29-1,.,TRBJ2-5,.
TGTGCCAGCAGGGGGGCGGGAGGTGCCTACGAGCAGTACTTC,CASRGAGGAYEQYF,14,TRBV27,.,TRBJ2-7,TRBD2
TGTGCCAGCACCGGCCACCTGGGACAGGTGTATGGCTACACCTTC,CASTGHLGQVYGYTF,15,TRBV11-2,.,TRBJ1-2,TRBD1
TGTGCCAGCAGTTTATCGGACAGGGGGGGCTACACCTTC,CASSLSDRGGYTF,13,TRBV28,.,TRBJ1-2,TRBD1
TGTGCCAGCAGCTTGAAGAGCAGGGAAGAGACCCAGTACTTC,CASSLKSREETQYF,14,TRBV5-5,.,TRBJ2-5,.
TGTGCCAGCAGTCCTTGGGACAGGCCCCGGGATACGCAGTATTTT,CASSPWDRPRDTQYF,15,TRBV27,.,TRBJ2-3,TRBD1
TGTGCCAGCAGCCAAAGAGTTCAGGGGGTGTCTGAAGCTTTCTTT,CASSQRVQGVSEAFF,15,TRBV3-1/TRBV3-2,.,TRBJ1-1,TRBD1
TGTGCCAGTAGTAGGGAGACAGGGAACACCGGGGAGCTGTTTTTT,CASSRETGNTGELFF,15,TRBV19,.,TRBJ2-2,.
TGTGCCAGCAGCACGCTGGAGGGTGGCAATCAGCCCCAGCATTTT,CASSTLEGGNQPQHF,15,TRBV7-8,few,TRBJ1-5,.
TGTGCCAGCAGTAAAGAGGGGTCGGGGGGCACTGAAGCTTTCTTT,CASSKEGSGGTEAFF,15,TRBV2,.,TRBJ1-1,.
TGCGCCAGCAGTACAATACCCCCGGGACTAGCGGGGCAGAACAATGAGCAGTTCTTC,CASSTIPPGLAGQNNEQFF,19,TRBV10-1,.,TRBJ2-1,TRBD2
TGCGCCAGCAGCCACTTGACCCGGGACAACGAAGCTTTCTTT,CASSHLTRDNEAFF,14,TRBV4-1,.,TRBJ1-1,.